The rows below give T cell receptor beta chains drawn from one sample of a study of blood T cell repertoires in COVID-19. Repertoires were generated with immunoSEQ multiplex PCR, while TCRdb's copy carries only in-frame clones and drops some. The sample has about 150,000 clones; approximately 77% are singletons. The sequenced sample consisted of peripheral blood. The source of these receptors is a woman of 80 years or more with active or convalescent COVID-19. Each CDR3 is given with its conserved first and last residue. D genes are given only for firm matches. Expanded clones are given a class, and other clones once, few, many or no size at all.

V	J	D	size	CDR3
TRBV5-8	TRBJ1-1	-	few	CASSLAFLHSNTEAFF
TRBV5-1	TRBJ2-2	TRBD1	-	CASSQGTGGTGELFF
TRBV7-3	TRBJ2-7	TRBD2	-	CASSSGLAGPYEQYF
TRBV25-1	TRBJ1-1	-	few	CASSEGGTEAFF
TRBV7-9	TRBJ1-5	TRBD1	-	CASSLGQGNNQPQHF
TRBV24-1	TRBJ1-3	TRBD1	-	CATSDLHGQEASGNTIYF
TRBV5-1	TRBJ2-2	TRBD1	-	CASSPQGVDTGELFF
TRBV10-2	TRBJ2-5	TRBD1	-	CASSDRRQGALETQYF
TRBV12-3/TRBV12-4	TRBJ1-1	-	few	CASSLNTNTEAFF
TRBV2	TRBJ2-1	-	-	CASSGRDPSYNEQFF
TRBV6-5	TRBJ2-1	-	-	CATSSDSLVSEQFF
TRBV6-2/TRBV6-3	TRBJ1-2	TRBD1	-	CASSYPAGGNYGYTF
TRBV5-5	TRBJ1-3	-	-	CASSLVASVSGNTIYF
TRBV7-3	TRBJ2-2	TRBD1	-	CASSRGTAIGELFF
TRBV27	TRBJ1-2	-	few	CASSSGWGHGYTF
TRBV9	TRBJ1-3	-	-	CASSPGRGNTIYF
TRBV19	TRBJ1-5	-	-	CASSIQGWYIDGNQPQHF
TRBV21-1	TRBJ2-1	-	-	CASSKIGDSTGLAVYNEQFF
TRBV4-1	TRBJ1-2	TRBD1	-	CASSQTGLANYGYTF
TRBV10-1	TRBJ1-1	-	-	CASRGTAQDTEAFF
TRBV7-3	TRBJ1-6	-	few	CASSLTGGVNSPLHF
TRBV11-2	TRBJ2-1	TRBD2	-	CASSTGLAQNNEQFF
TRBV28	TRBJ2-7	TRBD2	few	CASNKPGLPYEQYF
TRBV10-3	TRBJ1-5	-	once	CAISQVAPGGNQPQHF
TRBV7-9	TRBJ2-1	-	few	CASDSRAYNEQFF
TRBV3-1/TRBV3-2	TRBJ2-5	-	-	CASSRHSETQYF
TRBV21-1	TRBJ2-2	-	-	CASSKGGSKDTGELFF
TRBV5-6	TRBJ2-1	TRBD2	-	CASSPLAGQEFF
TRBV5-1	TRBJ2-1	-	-	CASSLSSGLSNEQFF